This T cell receptor beta chain was documented in a study of T cells in localized non-small cell lung cancer. The protocol was immunoSEQ multiplex PCR, while the TCRdb copy is restricted to in-frame clones and leaves out a portion. The sample includes tens of thousands of clones, 85% to 90% of them seen just once. The sample holds a few counts of this clone. Trimming shortened V by 0 bases and J by 4 bases, and 12 bases separated the two germline ends. The CDR3 covers 16 residues. Per germline, CDR1 LNHNV and CDR2 YYDKDF (reference sequence). The input for sequencing was PBMCs, taken before any cancer treatment. This sequence originates from a woman aged 40 to 75 with stage II squamous cell lung carcinoma. This chain connects TRBV15 to TRBJ2-2; the D is unclear. Here the CDR3 DNA reads TGTGCCACCAGCAGAGATTCGGGTCCGATCACCGGGGAGCTGTTTTTT. It yields the protein CATSRDSGPITGELFF.